The 20 T cell receptor beta chains below all came from one sample that was sequenced in a study of T cell changes during pregnancy in multiple sclerosis. Here immunoSEQ multiplex PCR was the method, and the copy in TCRdb shows in-frame clones only, minus some. The table has about 33,000 clones, approximately 90% seen once. Here the sequenced sample was CD4+ T cells from peripheral blood mononuclear cells, taken in the third trimester of pregnancy. The receptors here all came from a female donor in good health, enrolled as a control in a pregnancy study.

This chain joins TRBV7-9 and TRBJ1-5; a possible D gene is TRBD1 (6 bases). V lost 4 bases and J 0 bases, leaving 10 bases between the germline ends. Germline CDR1 and CDR2: SEHNR and FQNEAQ (reference sequence). This CDR3 contains 15 residues. CDR3 sequence: CASSSGTLSNQPQHF. CDR3 nucleotide sequence: TGTGCCAGCAGCTCCGGGACACTTAGCAATCAGCCCCAGCATTTT.

J is TRBJ2-1 and V is TRBV18; D may be TRBD1 (5 bases). CDR3 length: 14 residues. Germline-derived CDR1 and CDR2 are KGHSH and LQKENI. V was trimmed by 3 bases and J by 8 bases, leaving 14 bases between them. The DNA of the CDR3 is TGTGCCAGCTCACCCCTAGTGATCAGGGATGAGCAGTTCTTC. This gives the protein CASSPLVIRDEQFF.

The table lists this clone with a few counts. The chain has TRBV14 and TRBJ2-7; TRBD1 agrees at 7 bases. CDR3 length: 13 amino acids. V was pared by 4 bases and J by 3 bases, with 3 bases of the junction left unmatched. Per germline, CDR1 SGHDN and CDR2 FVKESK. CDR3 sequence reads: CASSPGTVYEQYF. The CDR3 nucleotides read TGTGCCAGCAGCCCCGGGACAGTCTACGAGCAGTACTTC.

Turning to this clone: One end of the junction varies from germline; a read error may be responsible. V gene TRBV28 combines with J gene TRBJ1-2, with D perhaps matching TRBD1 (6 bases). This CDR3 region has 15 residues. The germline gives CDR1 MDHEN, CDR2 SYDVKM. The CDR3 protein is CANSLPGTLGGGYTF. The CDR3 DNA reads as TGTGCCAACAGTTTACCGGGGACCCTAGGGGGTGGCTACACCTTC.

This clone was observed once. The chain combines TRBV7-2 with TRBJ2-4, with TRBD1 matching 8 bases. The J segment lost 8 bases and the V segment lost 2 bases, leaving 2 bases of the junction unmatched. The V gene's germline CDR1 is SGHTA and CDR2 FQGNSA. CDR3 length equals 13 residues. The CDR3 region has the DNA TGTGCCAGCAGCTTACAGGGGGCCGACATTCAGTACTTC. It yields the protein CASSLQGADIQYF.

The chain couples TRBV7-9 to TRBJ1-2; no clear D gene. Germline V CDR1 and CDR2: SEHNR, FQNEAQ (reference sequence). The ends were cut back, 1 base at V and 2 bases at J, with 14 bases in the middle. The CDR3 covers 16 residues. CDR3 DNA: TGTGCCAGCAGCTTAGGTGGAGGGTCCGGAAACTATGGCTACACCTTC. This translates into CASSLGGGSGNYGYTF. The full variable domain, with the rest looked up from reference TRBV7-9 and TRBJ1-2, is DTGVSQNPRHKITKRGQNVTFRCDPISEHNRLYWYRQTLGQGPEFLTYFQNEAQLEKSRLLSDRFSAERPKGSFSTLEIQRTEQGDSAMYLCASSLGGGSGNYGYTFGSGTRLTVV.

V is TRBV5-1 and J is TRBJ1-2; possible D gene TRBD1, 6 bases. The CDR3 extends over 14 amino acids. V lost 5 bases to trimming and J lost 6 bases, with 17 bases between them. From germline, CDR1 is SGHRS and CDR2 YFSETQ. The DNA of the CDR3 is TGCGCCAGCAGAGGTGGCAGGGGCAATGATGGCTACACCTTC. Translated: CASRGGRGNDGYTF. The variable domain in full, completed from reference TRBV5-1 and TRBJ1-2, reads KAGVTQTPRYLIKTRGQQVTLSCSPISGHRSVSWYQQTPGQGLQFLFEYFSETQRNKGNFPGRFSGRQFSNSRSEMNVSTLELGDSALYLCASRGGRGNDGYTFGSGTRLTVV.

V usage is TRBV6-1 and J usage is TRBJ1-3; TRBD1 might be the D (6 bases). Germline values: CDR1 MNHNS, CDR2 SASEGT. Trimming pared 3 bases from V and 3 bases from J, leaving 18 bases between. This CDR3 has 17 amino acids. CDR3 sequence (DNA): TGTGCCAGCAGTGATCGACAGGTTCCCTCTCGTGGAAACACCATATATTTT. Translated, it gives CASSDRQVPSRGNTIYF.

The V and J genes are TRBV11-2 and TRBJ2-7; TRBD1 aligns across 7 bases. The germline gives CDR1 SGHAT, CDR2 FQNNGV. V dropped 5 bases and J dropped 12; count of bases not matched to a gene: 13. The CDR3 is 13 amino acids. The CDR3 loop is CASSLGFVDRLYF. In DNA form, the CDR3 reads TGTGCCAGCAGCCTGGGGTTTGTGGACAGGTTGTACTTC. Looking up the rest from reference TRBV11-2 and TRBJ2-7 gives the full variable domain: EAGVAQSPRYKIIEKRQSVAFWCNPISGHATLYWYQQILGQGPKLLIQFQNNGVVDDSQLPKDRFSAERLKGVDSTLKIQPAKLEDSAVYLCASSLGFVDRLYFGPGTRLTVT.

The V and J genes are TRBV19 and TRBJ2-1; 9 bases agree with TRBD1. V lost 3 bases and J lost 4; bases outside the gene matches: 1. Per the germline V gene, CDR1 is LNHDA and CDR2 is SQIVND (reference sequence). This CDR3 is 14 amino acids long. The CDR3 reads CASSMGTGYNEQFF. The CDR3 region has the DNA TGTGCCAGTAGTATGGGGACAGGGTACAATGAGCAGTTCTTC.

The J gene is TRBJ1-2, the V gene TRBV28, with 7 positions matching TRBD1. The trim removed 6 bases at V and 7 bases at J, leaving 5 bases unmatched. CDR3 length: 12 residues. Germline V gene lookup returns CDR1 MDHEN and CDR2 SYDVKM. The CDR3 sequence is CASRQQGTGYTF. The CDR3, as DNA: TGTGCCAGCAGACAACAGGGGACTGGCTACACCTTC.

This chain joins TRBV6-1 and TRBJ1-2; 7 nucleotides line up with TRBD1. Germline loops: CDR1 MNHNS, CDR2 SASEGT. Trimming took 8 bases from V and 8 from J; bases not matched to a gene: 14. The CDR3 consists of 14 residues. CDR3: CASYFGQVGRGYTF. The CDR3 DNA is TGTGCCAGCTACTTTGGACAGGTCGGCCGGGGCTACACCTTC.

The rearrangement links TRBV7-2 to TRBJ2-7; TRBD1 matches at 7 bases. This CDR3 has 14 amino acids. Losses at the gene ends were 5 bases for V and 6 bases for J; bases not matched to a gene: 10. The germline V gene has CDR1 SGHTA and CDR2 FQGNSA. For the CDR3, the DNA is TGTGCCAGCAGCCCCCGACAGGGTCTATCCGAGCAGTACTTC. Its translation is CASSPRQGLSEQYF.

The rearrangement uses TRBV28 and TRBJ1-2, with D unresolved. V dropped 1 base and J dropped 4 bases, with 4 bases sitting between them. This CDR3 is built from 12 residues. Germline assignment: CDR1 MDHEN and CDR2 SYDVKM. The CDR3 DNA is TGTGCCAGCAGTTTATCGAGCTATGGCTACACCTTC. It yields the protein CASSLSSYGYTF.

This chain connects TRBV6-6 to TRBJ1-3, with D perhaps TRBD1 (5 bases). The CDR3 contains 14 residues. Trimming shortened V by 4 bases and J by 0 bases, and 7 bases separated the two germline ends. In germline, CDR1 is MNHNY, CDR2 SVGAGI (reference sequence). The CDR3 bases are TGTGCCAGCAGTTTCGGGGGCTCTGGAAACACCATATATTTT. Protein: CASSFGGSGNTIYF.

This chain uses TRBV6-6 with TRBJ2-1; 10 nucleotides align to TRBD1. Germline lookup yields CDR1 MNHNY and CDR2 SVGAGI (reference sequence). The V segment lost 0 bases and the J segment 3 bases; nucleotides outside the gene matches: 2. The CDR3 length is 16 residues. This chain's CDR3 is CASSYSRTGGYNEQFF. The CDR3 DNA reads as TGTGCCAGCAGTTACTCGAGGACAGGGGGCTACAATGAGCAGTTCTTC.

The chain recombines TRBV5-1 with TRBJ2-1; the match to TRBD2 covers 10 bases. Germline V gene sequence: CDR1 SGHRS, CDR2 YFSETQ. V was pared by 3 bases and J by 0 bases, with 6 bases of the junction left unmatched. The CDR3 consists of 17 residues. This CDR3 reads CASSSGLAEVSYNEQFF. In DNA, the CDR3 is TGCGCCAGCAGCTCCGGACTAGCGGAAGTCTCCTACAATGAGCAGTTCTTC.

The V call is TRBV27, the J call TRBJ2-3; 7 nucleotides match TRBD1. Trimming cost V 6 bases and J 0 bases; bases outside gene matches: 3. In germline, CDR1 is MNHEY, CDR2 SMNVEV (reference sequence). The CDR3 covers 14 residues. The CDR3 sequence is CASSKQGSTDTQYF. In DNA, the CDR3 is TGTGCCAGCAGCAAACAGGGGAGCACAGATACGCAGTATTTT.

J is TRBJ2-1 and V is TRBV18; TRBD2 matches 9 bases. The ends lost 1 base at V and 2 bases at J; junction bases unmatched: 0. CDR1 KGHSH and CDR2 LQKENI come from the germline V gene. This CDR3 has 15 amino acids. The CDR3 DNA follows: TGTGCCAGCTCACCACTAGCGGGAGCCTACAATGAGCAGTTCTTC. This sequence encodes CASSPLAGAYNEQFF.

The chain links TRBV7-2 to TRBJ1-1; TRBD1 aligns across 7 bases. There are 14 residues in the CDR3. Germline V gene sequence: CDR1 SGHTA, CDR2 FQGNSA. J was trimmed by 2 bases and V by 4 bases; bases with no gene match: 4. CDR3 in amino acids: CASSYRQGNTEAFF. CDR3 nucleotide sequence: TGTGCCAGCAGCTACCGACAGGGCAACACTGAAGCTTTCTTT. Full variable domain (remainder filled in from reference TRBV7-2 and TRBJ1-1): GAGVSQSPSNKVTEKGKDVELRCDPISGHTALYWYRQSLGQGLEFLIYFQGNSAPDKSGLPSDRFSAERTGGSVSTLTIQRTQQEDSAVYLCASSYRQGNTEAFFGQGTRLTVV.